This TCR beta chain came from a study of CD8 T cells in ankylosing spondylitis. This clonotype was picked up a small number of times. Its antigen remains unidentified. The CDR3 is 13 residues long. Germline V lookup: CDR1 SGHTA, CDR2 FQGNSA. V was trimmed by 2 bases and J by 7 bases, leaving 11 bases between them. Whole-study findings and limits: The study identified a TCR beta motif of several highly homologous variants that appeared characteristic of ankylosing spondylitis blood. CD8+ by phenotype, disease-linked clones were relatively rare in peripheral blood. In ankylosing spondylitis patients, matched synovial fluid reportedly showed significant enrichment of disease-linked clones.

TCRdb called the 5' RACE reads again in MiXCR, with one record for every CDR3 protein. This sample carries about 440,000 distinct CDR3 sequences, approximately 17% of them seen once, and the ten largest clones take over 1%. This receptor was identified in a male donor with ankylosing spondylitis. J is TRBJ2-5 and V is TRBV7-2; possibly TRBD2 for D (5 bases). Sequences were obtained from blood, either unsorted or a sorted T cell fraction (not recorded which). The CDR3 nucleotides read TGTGCCAGCAGCTTATCCGGGGTGGGGACCCAGTACTTC. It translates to CASSLSGVGTQYF.